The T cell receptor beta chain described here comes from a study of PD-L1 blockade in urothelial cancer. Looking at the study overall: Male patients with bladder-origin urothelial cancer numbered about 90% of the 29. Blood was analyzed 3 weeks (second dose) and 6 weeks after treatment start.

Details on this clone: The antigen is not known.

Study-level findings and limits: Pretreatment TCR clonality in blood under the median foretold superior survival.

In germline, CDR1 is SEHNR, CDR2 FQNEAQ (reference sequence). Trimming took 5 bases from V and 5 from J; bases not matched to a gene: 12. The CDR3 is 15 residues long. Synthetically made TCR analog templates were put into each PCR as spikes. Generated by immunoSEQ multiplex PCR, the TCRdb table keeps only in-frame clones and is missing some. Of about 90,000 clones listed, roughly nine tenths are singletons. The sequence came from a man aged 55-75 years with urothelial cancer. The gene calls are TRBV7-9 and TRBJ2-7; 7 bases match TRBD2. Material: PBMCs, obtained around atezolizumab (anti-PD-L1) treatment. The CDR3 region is CASSPGGLPDHEQYF. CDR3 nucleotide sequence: TGTGCCAGCAGCCCGGGGGGACTCCCAGACCACGAGCAGTACTTC.